Shown below are 9 T cell receptor beta chains from a single sample sequenced in a study of cytomegalovirus exposure and HLA in healthy donors. The PCR made use of 60 Vbeta and 13 Jbeta primers. Libraries were prepared by immunoSEQ multiplex PCR; TCRdb keeps only in-frame clonotypes and omits some of them. Of 180,000 or so clones in the sample, 70% to 85% were seen once. Specimen: PBMCs. The receptor set was obtained from a boy aged 2-9 years in good health and CMV-seronegative.

The V call is TRBV5-1, the J call TRBJ2-2; a possible D gene is TRBD1 (6 bases). V shed 5 bases and J shed 3 bases, with 14 bases lying between them. CDR3 length equals 15 residues. Germline-derived CDR1 and CDR2 are SGHRS and YFSETQ. The CDR3 DNA reads as TGCGCCAGCAGACCAGGGGACGTGGACACCGGGGAGCTGTTTTTT. This sequence encodes CASRPGDVDTGELFF.

V is TRBV5-4 and J is TRBJ2-2; TRBD2 matches at 10 bases. CDR1 SGHNT and CDR2 YYREEE come from the germline V gene (reference sequence). The CDR3 is 16 amino acids. Losses at the gene ends were 4 bases for V and 6 bases for J; bases not matched to a gene: 9. CDR3 nucleotides: TGTGCCAGCAGCCAACACGGGACTAGCGTTTCCGGGGAGCTGTTTTTT. Translation gives CASSQHGTSVSGELFF.

V gene TRBV7-2 combines with J gene TRBJ1-2; TRBD1 is a possible D gene (6 bases). Deletions cut 10 bases from V and 8 bases from J, with 14 bases between. Germline CDR1 SGHTA, CDR2 FQGNSA. The CDR3 covers 11 residues. CDR3 bases: TGTGCCATAACTAGCGGGGGCGGCTACACCTTC. Amino acid sequence: CAITSGGGYTF.

About this clone: The same CDR3 is also encoded by other DNA sequences in this sample. The rearrangement joins TRBV19 to TRBJ2-1; 7 bases match TRBD2. CDR3 length: 13 residues. The junction had 4 bases not matched to a gene; V was cut back by 3 bases and J by 8 bases. CDR1 and CDR2 from the germline V gene are LNHDA and SQIVND (reference sequence). CDR3 coding DNA: TGTGCCAGTAGTATGGGGAGGGGCGATGAGCAGTTCTTC. Translating gives CASSMGRGDEQFF.

This chain joins TRBV14 and TRBJ2-7; a weak D match, TRBD2 (5 bases). Trimming removed 1 base from V and 3 bases from J, with 13 bases in between. The CDR3 length is 15 residues. Germline CDR1 SGHDN, CDR2 FVKESK. CDR3 protein: CASSQAGSGYYEQYF. In DNA, the CDR3 is TGTGCCAGCAGCCAAGCGGGGTCCGGGTACTACGAGCAGTACTTC.

This chain connects TRBV9 to TRBJ1-1, with a weak D call TRBD1 (5 bases). The CDR3 runs to 15 residues. V was shortened by 0 bases and J by 1 base, with 10 bases between the two germline ends. From germline, CDR1 is SGDLS and CDR2 YYNGEE. The CDR3 DNA is TGTGCCAGCAGCGTAGATGACAGAAAGAACACTGAAGCTTTCTTT. Its protein is CASSVDDRKNTEAFF.

V is TRBV5-4 and J is TRBJ1-1; D is ambiguous. The ends were cut back, 0 bases at V and 5 bases at J, with 8 bases in the middle. CDR3 length: 13 residues. Germline CDR1 is SGHNT and CDR2 is YYREEE (reference sequence). As DNA, the CDR3 is TGTGCCAGCAGCTTGGAACTGAGTACTGAAGCTTTCTTT. Translated, it gives CASSLELSTEAFF.

This clone was seen a handful of times. This chain joins TRBV6-4 and TRBJ2-5, with 11 positions matching TRBD2. Trimming took 4 bases from V and 0 from J; bases not matched to a gene: 1. The CDR3 totals 15 residues. Germline CDR1 MRHNA, CDR2 SNTAGT. The CDR3 loop is CASSVTSGDQETQYF. Written as DNA, the CDR3 is TGTGCCAGCAGTGTGACTAGCGGGGACCAAGAGACCCAGTACTTC.

This chain connects TRBV21-1 to TRBJ1-4; the table's D call, TRBD1, has no DNA check behind it. TRBV21-1 is tagged as a pseudogene. CDR3 length: 16 residues. CDR3 sequence reads: CASSPDSGGPFAKLFF. DNA for the CDR3: TGTGCCAGCAGCCCGGATTCAGGGGGACCCTTTGCAAAACTGTTTTTT.